Reported below is one TCR beta chain. In the original processing: Nucleated cell counts were estimated from reference gene primer amplification. Produced via immunoSEQ multiplex PCR; TCRdb's table is partial and in-frame only. That table gives V, J and clone size, and the DNA gave D and trimming. The data hold some 250,000 clones, with approximately 83% observed a single time. This sample was included in a study of blood T cell repertoires in COVID-19. Study-level information: PBMCs, B-cell-depleted T cells, or T cells were the source of the cDNA or gDNA that made up the material.

This CDR3 has 15 residues. V lost 6 bases to trimming and J lost 3 bases; unmatched junction nucleotides: 6. The V gene's germline CDR1 is MNHEY and CDR2 SVGAGI. The clonotype originates from a woman in her thirties or forties with acute COVID-19. Sequenced material: PBMCs or T cells enriched from blood (not recorded which). This chain uses TRBV6-5 with TRBJ2-7; 12 bases agree with TRBD2. CDR3 in DNA: TGTGCCAGCAGCCAGACTAGCGGGAGTTTCTACGAGCAGTACTTC. Translating gives CASSQTSGSFYEQYF.